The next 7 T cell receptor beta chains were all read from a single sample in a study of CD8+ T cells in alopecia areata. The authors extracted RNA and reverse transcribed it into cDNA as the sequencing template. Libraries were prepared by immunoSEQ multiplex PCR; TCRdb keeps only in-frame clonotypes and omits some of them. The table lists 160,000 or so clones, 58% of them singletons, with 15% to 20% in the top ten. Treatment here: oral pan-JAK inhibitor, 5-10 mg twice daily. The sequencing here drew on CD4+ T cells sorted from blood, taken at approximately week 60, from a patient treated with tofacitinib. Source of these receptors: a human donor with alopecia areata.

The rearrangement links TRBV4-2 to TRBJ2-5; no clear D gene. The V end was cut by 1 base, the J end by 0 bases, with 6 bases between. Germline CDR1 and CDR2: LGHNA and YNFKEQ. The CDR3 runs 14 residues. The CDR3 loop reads CASSQAANQETQYF. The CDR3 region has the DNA TGTGCCAGCAGCCAAGCGGCGAACCAAGAGACCCAGTACTTC.

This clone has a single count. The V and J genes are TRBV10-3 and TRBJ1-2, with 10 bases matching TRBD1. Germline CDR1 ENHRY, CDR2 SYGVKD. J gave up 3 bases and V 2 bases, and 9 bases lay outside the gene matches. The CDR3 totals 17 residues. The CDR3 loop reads CAISEDRGTGADYGYTF. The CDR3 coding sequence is TGTGCCATCAGTGAGGATCGGGGGACAGGGGCAGACTATGGCTACACCTTC.

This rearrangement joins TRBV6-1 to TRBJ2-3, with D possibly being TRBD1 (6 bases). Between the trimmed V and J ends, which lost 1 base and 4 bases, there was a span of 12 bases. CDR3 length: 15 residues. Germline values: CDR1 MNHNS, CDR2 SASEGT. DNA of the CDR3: TGTGCCAGCAGTGAAGTTCACAGGGTCGCAGATACGCAGTATTTT. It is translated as CASSEVHRVADTQYF.

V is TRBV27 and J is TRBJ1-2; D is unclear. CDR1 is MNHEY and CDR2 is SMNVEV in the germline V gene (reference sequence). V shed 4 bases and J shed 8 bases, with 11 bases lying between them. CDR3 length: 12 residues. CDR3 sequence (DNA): TGTGCCAGCAGTTCCCCGACGGGGGGCTACACCTTC. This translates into CASSSPTGGYTF.

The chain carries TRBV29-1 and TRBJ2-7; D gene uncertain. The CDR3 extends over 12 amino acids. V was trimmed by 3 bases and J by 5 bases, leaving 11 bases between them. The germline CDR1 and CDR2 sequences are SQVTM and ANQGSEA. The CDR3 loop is CSVERDRDEQYF. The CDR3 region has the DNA TGCAGCGTTGAGAGAGATCGAGACGAGCAGTACTTC.

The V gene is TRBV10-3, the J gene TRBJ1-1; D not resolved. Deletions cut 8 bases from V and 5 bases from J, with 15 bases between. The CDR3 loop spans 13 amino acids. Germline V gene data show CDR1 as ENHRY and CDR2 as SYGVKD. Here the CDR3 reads CAIGVGFGTEAFF. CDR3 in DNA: TGTGCCATCGGTGTGGGGTTTGGGACTGAAGCTTTCTTT.

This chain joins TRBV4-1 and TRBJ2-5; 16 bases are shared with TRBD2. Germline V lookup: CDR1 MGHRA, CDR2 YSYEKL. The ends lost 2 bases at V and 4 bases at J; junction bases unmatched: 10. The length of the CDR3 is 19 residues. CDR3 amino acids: CASSQLPPGLAGGPETQYF. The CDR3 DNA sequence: TGCGCCAGCAGCCAACTACCACCGGGACTAGCGGGGGGGCCAGAGACCCAGTACTTC.